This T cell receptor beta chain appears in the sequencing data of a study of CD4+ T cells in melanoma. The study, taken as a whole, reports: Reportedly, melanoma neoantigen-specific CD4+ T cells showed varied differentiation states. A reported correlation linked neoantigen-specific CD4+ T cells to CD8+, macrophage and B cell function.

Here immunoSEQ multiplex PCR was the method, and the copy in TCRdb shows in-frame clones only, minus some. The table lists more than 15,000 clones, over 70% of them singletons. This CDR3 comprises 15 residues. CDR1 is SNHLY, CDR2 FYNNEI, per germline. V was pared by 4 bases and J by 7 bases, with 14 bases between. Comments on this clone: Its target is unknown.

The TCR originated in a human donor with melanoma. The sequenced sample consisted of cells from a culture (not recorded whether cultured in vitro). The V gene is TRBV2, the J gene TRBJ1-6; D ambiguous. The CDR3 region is CASSGEGTPNSPLHF. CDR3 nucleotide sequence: TGTGCCAGCAGTGGAGAGGGCACCCCCAATTCACCCCTCCACTTT.